These T cell receptor beta chains were read from a single sample in a study of post-analysis software for immune sequencing data. One entry per CDR3 protein results from TCRdb running MiXCR on the PCR reads. The table shows 800,000 to 950,000 distinct CDR3 sequences, with about 53% occurring only once. The source material was blood. These receptors originate from a girl aged 10 to 17 with multiple sclerosis. Both conserved end residues are part of each CDR3. The D gene is left open where the match is weak. Clone size appears in some rows only: once, few, many, or a class for an expanded clone.

v_call	clone_size	d_call	j_call	cdr3_nt	cdr3_aa
TRBV7-8	few	-	TRBJ2-1	TGTGCCAGCAGTCGCTCCTACAATGAGCAGTTCTTC	CASSRSYNEQFF
TRBV20-1	-	-	TRBJ1-2	TGCAGTGCTAGTCCGAAAGGACAGACACTTTATGGCTACACCTTC	CSASPKGQTLYGYTF
TRBV10-3	few	-	TRBJ2-1	TGTGCCATCAGTCCGCTAGTAGGGCTCTACAATGAGCAGTTCTTC	CAISPLVGLYNEQFF
TRBV12-3/TRBV12-4	-	-	TRBJ2-7	TGTGCCAGCAGTTTTAGATCGCAGCCCCAGTACTTC	CASSFRSQPQYF
TRBV20-1	few	-	TRBJ2-7	TGCAGTGCTAGCCCGGCGCAGACTGGCTACGAGCAGTACTTC	CSASPAQTGYEQYF
TRBV12-3/TRBV12-4	few	-	TRBJ2-3	TGTGCCAGCAGGACACGGCGGTCAGATACGCAGTATTTT	CASRTRRSDTQYF
TRBV29-1	-	TRBD1	TRBJ1-2	TGCAGCGTTGAGTCGGGGGACAGAGCCTATGGCTACACCTTC	CSVESGDRAYGYTF
TRBV20-1	few	-	TRBJ1-5	TGCAGTGCTAGAGAGGGAGGATTTGGGCCCCAGCATTTT	CSAREGGFGPQHF
TRBV4-1	-	TRBD1	TRBJ1-2	TGCGCCAGCAGCCAAGGGACAGGGGAACTCTATGGCTACACCTTC	CASSQGTGELYGYTF
TRBV10-3	-	-	TRBJ2-3	TGTGCCATCAGTGCGGGAGATACGCAGTATTTT	CAISAGDTQYF
TRBV20-1	-	TRBD2	TRBJ2-7	TGCAGTGCTAGTCCAGCGGGAGGCTACGAGCAGTACTTC	CSASPAGGYEQYF
TRBV29-1	-	-	TRBJ1-1	TGCAGCGTTGAAGCCACATGGAGGGGGAGGAAAATCGAAGCTTTCTTT	CSVEATWRGRKIEAFF
TRBV20-1	-	-	TRBJ2-5	TGCAGTGCTAGACCCCTCGCGGGGACGGCCCAAGAGACCCAGTACTTC	CSARPLAGTAQETQYF
TRBV2	-	-	TRBJ1-2	TGTGCCAGCAGTGAGAGAGGTGGCGGCTACACCTTC	CASSERGGGYTF
TRBV5-1	few	-	TRBJ2-7	TGCGCCAGCAGCTTGACAGGGAACGGCTACGAGCAGTACTTC	CASSLTGNGYEQYF
TRBV20-1	-	-	TRBJ1-2	TGCAGTGGGGCAACCAGTCACTATGGCTACACCTTC	CSGATSHYGYTF
TRBV7-2	-	TRBD1	TRBJ1-1	TGTGCCAGCAGCTTAACCCGACAGGGGGTAAACACTGAAGCTTTCTTT	CASSLTRQGVNTEAFF
TRBV2	few	-	TRBJ2-7	TGTGCCAGCAGTGAGAGGGGGTTCCCCTACGAGCAGTACTTC	CASSERGFPYEQYF
TRBV13	-	-	TRBJ2-1	TGTGCCAGCAGCATCCGGGTCGAGCAGTTCTTC	CASSIRVEQFF